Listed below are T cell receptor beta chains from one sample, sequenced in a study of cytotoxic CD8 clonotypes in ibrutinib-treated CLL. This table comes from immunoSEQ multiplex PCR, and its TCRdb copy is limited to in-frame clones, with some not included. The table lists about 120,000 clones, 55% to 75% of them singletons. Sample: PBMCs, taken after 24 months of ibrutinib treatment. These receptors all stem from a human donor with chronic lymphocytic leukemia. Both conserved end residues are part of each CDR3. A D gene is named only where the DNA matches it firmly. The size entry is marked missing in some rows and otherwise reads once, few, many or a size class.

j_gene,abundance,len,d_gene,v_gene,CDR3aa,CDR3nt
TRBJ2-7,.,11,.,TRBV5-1,CASSTLGEQYF,TGCGCCAGCAGCACCCTCGGCGAGCAGTACTTC
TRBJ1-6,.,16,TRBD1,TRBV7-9,CASSTQGGERYSPLHF,TGTGCCAGCAGCACGCAGGGGGGTGAGAGGTATTCACCCCTCCACTTT
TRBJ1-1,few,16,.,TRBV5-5,CASSLRDSDMNTEAFF,TGTGCCAGCAGCTTGCGAGACAGCGACATGAACACTGAAGCTTTCTTT
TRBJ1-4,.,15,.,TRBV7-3,CASSRSGATNEKLFF,TGTGCCAGCAGCAGATCAGGGGCAACTAATGAAAAACTGTTTTTT
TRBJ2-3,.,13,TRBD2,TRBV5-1,CASNSGGTDTQYF,TGCGCCAGCAATAGCGGGGGTACAGATACGCAGTATTTT
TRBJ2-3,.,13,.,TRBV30,CAWGLPGTDTQYF,TGTGCCTGGGGACTCCCTGGCACAGATACGCAGTATTTT
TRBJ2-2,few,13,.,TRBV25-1,CASSAQNTGELFF,TGTGCCAGCAGTGCACAGAACACCGGGGAGCTGTTTTTT
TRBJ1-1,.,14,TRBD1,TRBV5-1,CASSLTGVNTEAFF,TGCGCCAGCAGCTTGACAGGGGTGAACACTGAAGCTTTCTTT
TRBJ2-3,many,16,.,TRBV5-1,CASSLGRLTSTDTQYF,TGCGCCAGCAGCTTGGGACGACTTACTAGCACAGATACGCAGTATTTT
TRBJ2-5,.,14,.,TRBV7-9,CASSSQKGLGSQYF,TGTGCCAGCAGCTCCCAGAAGGGCCTTGGGTCCCAGTACTTC
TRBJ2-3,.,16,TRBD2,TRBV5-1,CASSLELAGSSDTQYF,TGCGCCAGCAGCTTGGAACTAGCGGGGTCCTCAGATACGCAGTATTTT
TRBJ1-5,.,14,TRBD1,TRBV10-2,CASSLDRGGQPQHF,TGCGCCAGCAGCCTGGACAGGGGCGGCCAGCCCCAGCATTTT
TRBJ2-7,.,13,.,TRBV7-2,CASSAGGNREQYF,TGTGCCAGCAGCGCTGGTGGGAACCGAGAGCAGTACTTC
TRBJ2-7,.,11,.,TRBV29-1,CSVTSGDEQYF,TGCAGCGTTACCTCAGGGGACGAGCAGTACTTC
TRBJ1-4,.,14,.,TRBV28,CASSLPPFNEKLFF,TGTGCCAGCAGTTTGCCCCCGTTTAACGAAAAACTGTTTTTT
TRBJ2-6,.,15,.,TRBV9,CASSVDGSGANVLTF,TGTGCCAGCAGCGTAGATGGCTCTGGGGCCAACGTCCTGACTTTC
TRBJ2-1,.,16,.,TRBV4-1,CASSQDPDRNYNEQFF,TGCGCCAGCAGCCAAGATCCGGATAGGAACTACAATGAGCAGTTCTTC
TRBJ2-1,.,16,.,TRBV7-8,CASRQASSLGYNEQFF,TGTGCCAGCAGGCAAGCTAGTTCGCTTGGCTACAATGAGCAGTTCTTC
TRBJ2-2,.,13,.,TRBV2,CASSVRGTGELFF,TGTGCCAGCAGTGTAAGGGGGACCGGGGAGCTGTTTTTT
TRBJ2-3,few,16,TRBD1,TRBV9,CASSPHGQGRTDTQYF,TGTGCCAGCAGCCCACACGGACAGGGAAGGACAGATACGCAGTATTTT
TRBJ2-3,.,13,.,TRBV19,CASSVGTTDTQYF,TGTGCCAGTTCGGTGGGGACCACAGATACGCAGTATTTT
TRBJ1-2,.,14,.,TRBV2,CASSDQVQRYGYTF,TGTGCCAGCAGTGATCAGGTGCAGCGCTATGGCTACACCTTC
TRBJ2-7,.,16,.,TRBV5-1,CASSLRAARDSYEQYF,TGCGCCAGCAGCTTGCGAGCAGCTCGGGACTCCTACGAGCAGTACTTC
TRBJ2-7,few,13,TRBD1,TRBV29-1,CSVEIWQGAEQYF,TGCAGCGTTGAAATTTGGCAGGGGGCCGAGCAGTACTTC
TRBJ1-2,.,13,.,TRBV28,CASSPVLGYGYTF,TGTGCCAGCAGTCCCGTCCTGGGGTATGGCTACACCTTC
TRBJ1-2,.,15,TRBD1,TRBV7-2,CASSDGTDFNYGYTF,TGTGCCAGCAGCGATGGGACAGACTTTAACTATGGCTACACCTTC
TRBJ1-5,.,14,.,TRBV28,CASSAGGASQPQHF,TGTGCCAGCAGTGCTGGGGGCGCAAGTCAGCCCCAGCATTTT
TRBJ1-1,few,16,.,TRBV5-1,CASSLATGGAYTEAFF,TGCGCCAGCAGCTTGGCAACCGGCGGGGCGTACACTGAAGCTTTCTTT
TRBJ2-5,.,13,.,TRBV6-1,CASSVDFQETQYF,TGTGCCAGCAGTGTAGACTTCCAAGAGACCCAGTACTTC
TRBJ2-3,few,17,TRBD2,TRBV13,CASSSRGGRDSLDTQYF,TGTGCCAGCAGCAGCCGCGGGGGGCGAGATTCACTCGATACGCAGTATTTT
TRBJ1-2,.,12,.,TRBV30,CAWSRDNYGYTF,TGTGCCTGGAGCCGGGACAACTATGGCTACACCTTC
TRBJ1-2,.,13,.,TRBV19,CASRNREGYGYTF,TGTGCCAGTAGGAACAGGGAGGGCTATGGCTACACCTTC
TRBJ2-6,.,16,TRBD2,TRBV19,CASRLAGGLGDHVLTF,TGTGCCAGTCGGCTAGCGGGTGGATTAGGGGACCACGTCCTGACTTTC